One and the same sample provided the 18 T cell receptor beta chains below, sequenced in a study of Ad26.COV2.S vaccination and SARS-CoV-2 variants. Profiling relied on immunoSEQ multiplex PCR, and the TCRdb table lists in-frame clones only, not all of them. The sample records some 370,000 clones, under 90% being singletons. Treatment: 19 received Ad26.COV2.S at low or high dose, single or two shots; about 5 received placebo; per-sample allocation not given. Each sample was drawn 63 days after the first injection (of vaccine or placebo). Sequenced material: peripheral blood, taken in a trial of Ad26.COV2.S vaccine versus placebo. The receptor set was obtained from a person aged 18-65 years who received the Ad26.COV2.S COVID-19 vaccine or a placebo.

V is TRBV30 and J is TRBJ1-4; D not certain. CDR3 length: 15 amino acids. With 0 bases removed from V and 4 bases from J, the gap between germline ends came to 12 bases. Looked up from germline, CDR1 is GTSNPN and CDR2 is SVGIG (reference sequence). The DNA for the CDR3 is TGTGCCTGGAGTGTCGGGGAGACACTTAATGAAAAACTGTTTTTT. Its translation: CAWSVGETLNEKLFF. Full variable domain (remainder filled in from reference TRBV30 and TRBJ1-4): SQTIHQWPATLVQPVGSPLSLECTVEGTSNPNLYWYRQAAGRGLQLLFYSVGIGQISSEVPQNLSASRPQDRQFILSSKKLLLSDSGFYLCAWSVGETLNEKLFFGSGTQLSVL.

The rearrangement joins TRBV21-1 to TRBJ2-6; the table's TRBD1 call for D was not verified on the DNA. TRBV21-1 corresponds to a pseudogene. The CDR3 loop spans 16 amino acids. The CDR3 is CASIGAASSGANVLTF. In DNA, the CDR3 is TGTGCCAGCATAGGGGCAGCCAGCTCTGGGGCCAACGTCCTGACTTTC.

This chain uses TRBV9 with TRBJ2-2, with 7 bases identical to TRBD2. From germline, CDR1 is SGDLS and CDR2 YYNGEE. Losses at the gene ends were 0 bases for V and 2 bases for J; bases not matched to a gene: 4. The CDR3 sequence is 16 residues long. CDR3 in amino acids: CASSVEPSGNTGELFF. The CDR3 DNA is TGTGCCAGCAGCGTAGAACCTAGCGGTAACACCGGGGAGCTGTTTTTT. The full variable domain, completed using reference TRBV9 and TRBJ2-2, is DSGVTQTPKHLITATGQRVTLRCSPRSGDLSVYWYQQSLDQGLQFLIQYYNGEERAKGNILERFSAQQFPDLHSELNLSSLELGDSALYFCASSVEPSGNTGELFFGEGSRLTVL.

Only a few counts were recorded for this clone. V usage is TRBV5-1 and J usage is TRBJ1-6; weak D call: TRBD1 (6 bases). CDR3 size: 14 residues. The germline V gene encodes CDR1 SGHRS and CDR2 YFSETQ. Trimming removed 5 bases at V and 10 bases at J, with 16 bases between. The CDR3 sequence is CASRVQGQGSPLHF. CDR3 DNA sequence: TGCGCCAGCAGAGTTCAGGGGCAGGGATCACCCCTCCACTTT.

This clone was detected once. The J gene is TRBJ2-1, the V gene TRBV12-5; no definite D call. Germline-derived CDR1 and CDR2 are LGHNT and FRNRAP. The CDR3 contains 15 residues. Trimming removed 3 bases at V and 0 bases at J, with 9 bases between. CDR3 sequence (DNA): TGTGCTAGTGGTTTACGGTGGAGCTCCTACAATGAGCAGTTCTTC. As protein: CASGLRWSSYNEQFF.

V gene TRBV30 combines with J gene TRBJ2-3; 13 nucleotides agree with TRBD2. This CDR3 has 16 residues. The germline V gene has CDR1 GTSNPN and CDR2 SVGIG (reference sequence). With 2 bases clipped from V and 6 bases from J, the junction kept 8 bases outside the gene matches. CDR3 amino acids: CAWSPGLAGLRDTQYF. CDR3 DNA sequence: TGTGCCTGGAGTCCGGGACTAGCGGGATTGAGGGATACGCAGTATTTT.

The chain combines TRBV5-8 with TRBJ1-5; no clear D. Per germline, CDR1 SGHTS and CDR2 YDEGEE. The CDR3 contains 15 residues. The V end lost 1 base, the J end lost 1 base, and 9 bases lay between the germline ends. CDR3 coding DNA: TGTGCCAGCAGCTTGTATGAAAACAGCAATCAGCCCCAGCATTTT. It is translated as CASSLYENSNQPQHF.

This chain joins TRBV9 and TRBJ1-1; a weak D match, TRBD1 (6 bases). The CDR3 totals 15 residues. Trimming removed 3 bases from V and 2 bases from J, with 14 bases in between. The germline gives CDR1 SGDLS, CDR2 YYNGEE. The DNA of the CDR3 is TGTGCCAGCAGCGCACGGGGGGGCCTTAACACTGAAGCTTTCTTT. Translating it yields CASSARGGLNTEAFF.

CDR3 nucleotides: TGTGCCAGCAGCCTCCCCGGGACAGCCTTAAATGAGCAGTTCTTC. Amino acid sequence: CASSLPGTALNEQFF. The J gene is TRBJ2-1, the V gene TRBV9, with TRBD1 matching 7 bases. The CDR3 consists of 15 residues. The ends lost 4 bases at V and 7 bases at J; junction bases unmatched: 11. Germline CDR1 and CDR2: SGDLS and YYNGEE.

CDR3 in DNA: TGCGCCAGCAGCTTGGGCACTGAGAACTATGGCTACACCTTC. Its translation: CASSLGTENYGYTF. The J gene is TRBJ1-2, the V gene TRBV5-1; the D is unclear. The length of the CDR3 is 14 residues. Per germline, CDR1 SGHRS and CDR2 YFSETQ. V lost 0 bases to trimming and J lost 2 bases, with 8 bases between them.

The rearrangement links TRBV25-1 to TRBJ2-7; TRBD2 aligns across 12 bases. CDR1 MGHDK and CDR2 SYGVNS come from the germline V gene. The CDR3 is 16 residues long. After removal of 7 bases from V and 6 bases from J, the junction contained 13 bases not matched to a gene. CDR3 nucleotide sequence: TGTGCCAGCACAGGGATAGGAGGACTAGCGGGGAGCGAGCAGTACTTC. It yields the protein CASTGIGGLAGSEQYF.

The chain's CDR3 is CASSYSTSGEKLFF. In DNA form, the CDR3 reads TGTGCCAGCAGTTACTCGACTTCGGGTGAAAAACTGTTTTTT. The chain combines TRBV6-6 with TRBJ1-4; D gene unclear. V was trimmed by 0 bases and J by 7 bases, leaving 9 bases between them. The CDR3 is 14 amino acids. Germline loops: CDR1 MNHNY, CDR2 SVGAGI (reference sequence).

V gene TRBV19 combines with J gene TRBJ1-2; a weak D match, TRBD1 (5 bases). The V gene's germline CDR1 is LNHDA and CDR2 SQIVND (reference sequence). Trimming took off 5 bases at V and 8 bases at J, with 12 bases between the two ends. The CDR3 is 12 residues long. CDR3 protein: CASSGGEGGYTF. The CDR3 nucleotides read TGTGCCAGTAGTGGGGGAGAGGGAGGCTACACCTTC.

The chain combines TRBV9 with TRBJ2-5, with TRBD1 as a possible D gene (6 bases). V lost 0 bases and J 8 bases, leaving 14 bases between the germline ends. Germline CDR1 SGDLS, CDR2 YYNGEE. This CDR3 has 14 amino acids. The CDR3 nucleotides read TGTGCCAGCAGCGTAGGGGGGCCCACTGATACCCAGTACTTC. Its translation: CASSVGGPTDTQYF.

The V gene is TRBV9, the J gene TRBJ2-1; D perhaps matches TRBD2 (6 bases). The germline gives CDR1 SGDLS, CDR2 YYNGEE. The CDR3 runs 15 residues. V lost 3 bases, J lost 6 bases, and 16 bases lay in between. CDR3 sequence: CASSEGGTPRNEQFF. For the CDR3, the DNA is TGTGCCAGCAGCGAAGGTGGGACTCCCCGCAATGAGCAGTTCTTC.

This CDR3 is CASSSTLNNYGYTF. As DNA, the CDR3 is TGCGCCAGCAGCTCGACACTGAATAACTATGGCTACACCTTC. The V gene is TRBV5-1, the J gene TRBJ1-2; D is unclear. CDR3 length: 14 residues. Between the trimmed V and J ends, which lost 3 bases and 1 base, there was a span of 10 bases. Germline V gives CDR1 SGHRS, CDR2 YFSETQ.

This clone appeared a few times. The DNA of the CDR3 is TGTGCCAGCAGCTTGGGAAACAGGGGTGGAACTGAAGCTTTCTTT. It codes for CASSLGNRGGTEAFF. The chain has TRBV5-5 and TRBJ1-1; 7 bases are a match to TRBD1. The V segment lost 0 bases and the J segment 5 bases; nucleotides outside the gene matches: 7. Germline CDR1 SGHKS, CDR2 YYEKEE (reference sequence). This CDR3 contains 15 residues. The whole variable domain, remainder taken from reference TRBV5-5 and TRBJ1-1, is DAGVTQSPTHLIKTRGQQVTLRCSPISGHKSVSWYQQVLGQGPQFIFQYYEKEERGRGNFPDRFSARQFPNYSSELNVNALLLGDSALYLCASSLGNRGGTEAFFGQGTRLTVV.

This chain uses TRBV19 with TRBJ1-2, with 12 bases lining up with TRBD1. CDR3 size: 16 residues. Germline V gives CDR1 LNHDA, CDR2 SQIVND (reference sequence). V was clipped by 5 bases and J by 7 bases; unmatched bases: 11. CDR3 sequence: CASSLLGTGGVSGYTF. DNA of the CDR3: TGTGCCAGTAGTTTACTCGGGACAGGGGGCGTGAGTGGCTACACCTTC.